This T cell receptor (beta chain) came from a study of shared clonotypes between healthy human individuals. Study background: CD4 naive and CD4 memory each took three plates per donor, while CD8 naive took two and CD8 memory one.

The CDR3 is 13 residues long. Germline values: CDR1 SSHAT, CDR2 FNYEAQ (reference sequence). As regards this clone: No antigen is known for it.

The data were produced by immunoSEQ multiplex PCR, yet TCRdb's version contains in-frame clones alone and is incomplete. The repertoire consists of millions of clones, with around 95% occurring once and the leading ten covering 0.13%. Whole-study results and caveats: How much donors shared clonotypes was expected to be affected by sequencing depth. Sampling covered blood only; tissue repertoires likely differ.

Nashville, Tennessee was home to all donors, each a Caucasian adult. This clonotype was obtained from a man aged 18 to 30 in good health. The chain carries TRBV7-7 and TRBJ2-2, with D possibly matching TRBD1 (6 bases). The sequenced sample consisted of naive CD4+ T cells sorted from blood. Subset reported: CD45RA+ positively selected. The CDR3 region has the DNA TGTGCGTCCCTTTCAGGGGTCACCGGGGAGCTGTTTTTT. It encodes CASLSGVTGELFF.